This TCR beta chain was profiled in a study of spatial heterogeneity in lung cancer. At the level of the study: Sequence detection consistently recorded a greater number of beta-chain than alpha-chain sequences.

TCRdb re-called the 5' RACE reads with MiXCR, one entry per CDR3 protein. The repertoire holds tens of thousands of distinct CDR3 sequences, with 4% to 6% as singletons. The germline gives CDR1 SQVTM, CDR2 ANQGSEA. The V gene lost 7 bases and the J gene lost 7 bases, with 23 bases spanning the gap. This CDR3 has 14 amino acids. Time point reported: sample taken at primary tumor resection. The authors sequenced whole RNA from tumor, nontumor lung or frozen PBMC without sorting. This clonotype was detected many times. The sample in question was PBMCs, obtained at surgery. The receptor was derived from a female donor with early-stage non-small cell lung cancer. The gene calls are TRBV29-1 and TRBJ2-7, with D perhaps being TRBD1 or TRBD2 (5 bases each). The CDR3 DNA is TGCAGCGCTTCCGGGACCGGGGATAGGGGAGAGCAGTACTTC. Amino acid sequence: CSASGTGDRGEQYF.